The rows below give T cell receptor beta chains drawn from one sample of a study of cytomegalovirus exposure and HLA in healthy donors. This table comes from immunoSEQ multiplex PCR, and its TCRdb copy is limited to in-frame clones, with some not included. Of 150,000 to 200,000 clones in the sample, around 80% were seen once. The sequenced sample was PBMCs. The source is a woman in her twenties or thirties in good health and CMV-seronegative. Each CDR3 is given without its conserved first and last residue. A D gene is named only where the DNA matches it firmly.

>TRBD2|TRBV2|TRBJ2-1
ASSGLAGGPGNNEQF
>-|TRBV21-1|TRBJ1-6
ASTEGPGQGALSPLH
>TRBD1|TRBV6-6|TRBJ1-1
ASSPSRDRGPEAF
>-|TRBV30|TRBJ1-5
AWSISELPPQH
>TRBD2|TRBV27|TRBJ2-7
ASSALAGGYEQY
>TRBD1|TRBV6-4|TRBJ2-2
ASSGQGGTGELF
>TRBD1|TRBV7-9|TRBJ1-1
ASSLQLFRQGMNTEAF
>-|TRBV5-1|TRBJ1-2
ASSLDGGGGYT
>-|TRBV7-9|TRBJ1-2
ASSPPRGKLDGYT
>-|TRBV7-3|TRBJ2-3
AISRYPTDTQY
>TRBD1|TRBV4-3|TRBJ1-1
ASSQAWDREVNTEAF
>-|TRBV15|TRBJ2-5
ATSRPLGGEEETQY
>-|TRBV4-3|TRBJ1-4
ASSQSRGTNEKLF
>TRBD1|TRBV5-1|TRBJ1-2
ASSITGGDYGYT
>-|TRBV7-2|TRBJ1-6
ASSLGRGQTGPLH
>-|TRBV18|TRBJ2-7
ASSQIGGTEQY
>TRBD1|TRBV5-5|TRBJ1-5
ASTQGALNQPQH
>TRBD1|TRBV19|TRBJ1-3
ASATGGAGGNTIY
>TRBD2|TRBV5-1|TRBJ2-7
ASSLRGGSYEQY
>-|TRBV10-3|TRBJ1-2
AILGGGTGSGYT
>-|TRBV19|TRBJ1-2
ASEGHQSGYGYT
>TRBD2|TRBV11-1|TRBJ2-3
ASSFPRGTSGAADTQY
>-|TRBV14|TRBJ2-1
ASSQELFSNEQF
>TRBD1|TRBV4-3|TRBJ2-5
ASSQAPGQVQETQY
>-|TRBV2|TRBJ1-1
ASSQIREAAF
>TRBD1|TRBV6-1|TRBJ1-2
ASRDGTVNYGYT
>TRBD2|TRBV7-3|TRBJ2-3
ASSPTSDGTQY
>TRBD1|TRBV7-2|TRBJ2-7
ASSSTGSVLYEQY
>TRBD2|TRBV12-5|TRBJ2-1
ASGLGITSGGKRNEQF
>TRBD1|TRBV7-9|TRBJ1-1
ASSSGQEITEAF
>TRBD1|TRBV6-6|TRBJ2-7
ASSTAGTVEQY
>-|TRBV15|TRBJ2-3
ATSRDLPDTQY
>-|TRBV30|TRBJ1-2
AWRKGLGGYT
>-|TRBV10-3|TRBJ1-4
AISDGFGEKLF
>-|TRBV2|TRBJ1-2
ASLAANYGYT
>TRBD1|TRBV23-1|TRBJ1-5
ASSQPGQGASRNQPQH
>-|TRBV2|TRBJ1-5
ASSEFGGWQPQH
>TRBD1|TRBV7-2|TRBJ1-2
ASSPGQGRWYGYT
>-|TRBV5-5|TRBJ2-7
ASSWRDSSYEQY
>-|TRBV30|TRBJ1-1
AWEIAGGWFMNTEAF
>TRBD1|TRBV7-6|TRBJ1-1
ASSPDRVTEAF
>-|TRBV29-1|TRBJ1-2
SVEALSRGYT
>-|TRBV30|TRBJ1-1
AFARDTEAF
>-|TRBV2|TRBJ1-1
ASSAGLGGTEAF
>-|TRBV4-1|TRBJ1-1
ASSLTASKPEAF
>-|TRBV6-1|TRBJ1-1
ASTPGTAAF
>-|TRBV5-1|TRBJ2-3
ASSKTGGGTDTQY
>TRBD1|TRBV4-3|TRBJ2-2
ASSQFVGQGTGELF
>-|TRBV30|TRBJ2-7
AWSVPDPGDYEQY
>-|TRBV5-6|TRBJ2-5
ASSTSVIPQETQY
>-|TRBV6-6|TRBJ2-7
ASSYSLSQGTYEQY
>-|TRBV7-7|TRBJ1-5
ASSSHSDQPQH
>-|TRBV12-5|TRBJ2-5
ASGFPRQETQY